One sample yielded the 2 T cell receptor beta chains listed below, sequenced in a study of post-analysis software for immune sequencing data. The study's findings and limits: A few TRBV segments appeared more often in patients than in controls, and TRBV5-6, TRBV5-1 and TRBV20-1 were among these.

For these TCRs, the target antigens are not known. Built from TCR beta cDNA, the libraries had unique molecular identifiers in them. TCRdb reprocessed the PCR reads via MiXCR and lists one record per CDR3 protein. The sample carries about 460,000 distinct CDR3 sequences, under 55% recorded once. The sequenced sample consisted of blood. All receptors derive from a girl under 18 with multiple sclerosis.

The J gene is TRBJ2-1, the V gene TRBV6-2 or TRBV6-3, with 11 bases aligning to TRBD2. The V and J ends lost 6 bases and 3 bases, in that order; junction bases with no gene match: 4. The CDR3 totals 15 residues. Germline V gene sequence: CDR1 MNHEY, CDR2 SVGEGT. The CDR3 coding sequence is TGTGCCAGCAGGCCGACTAGCGGGATCTACAATGAGCAGTTCTTC. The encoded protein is CASRPTSGIYNEQFF.

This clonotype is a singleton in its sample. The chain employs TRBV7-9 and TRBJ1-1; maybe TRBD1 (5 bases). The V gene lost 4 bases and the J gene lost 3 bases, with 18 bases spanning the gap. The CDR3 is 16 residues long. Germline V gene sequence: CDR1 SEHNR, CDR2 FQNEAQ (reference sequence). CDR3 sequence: CASSSGGGKVDTEAFF. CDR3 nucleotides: TGTGCCAGCAGCTCCGGTGGGGGTAAGGTGGACACTGAAGCTTTCTTT.